This T cell receptor (beta chain) was recovered during a study of T cell repertoires in cytomegalovirus infection. About the research overall: Both a matching HLA type and CMV infection were indicated by public TCR beta signatures. Findings and caveats of the study: The cumulative frequency of public TCR beta families distinguished individuals who carried CMV together with the relevant HLA. The ex vivo response was dominated by HLA-C-restricted CMV-specific TCR beta clonotypes.

There are many counts of this clonotype. Its antigen is as yet unknown. TCRdb reprocessed the reads with MiXCR, giving one entry per CDR3 protein. The sample consists of roughly 500,000 distinct CDR3 sequences, 16% of them appearing once. CDR1 MNHNY and CDR2 SVGAGI come from the germline V gene (reference sequence). The germline V and J ends were trimmed by 1 base and 1 base, with 11 bases remaining between them. CDR3 size: 16 residues. This TCR came from a human donor in good health (CMV status not recorded). Some clones in this sample may be carry-over from other donors' samples. The chain has TRBV6-6 and TRBJ1-5; D remains unclear. The specimen was CD8+ T cells from PBMCs. CDR3 protein: CASSYFSSGSNQPQHF. As DNA, the CDR3 is TGTGCCAGCAGTTACTTTTCGTCGGGAAGCAATCAGCCCCAGCATTTT.